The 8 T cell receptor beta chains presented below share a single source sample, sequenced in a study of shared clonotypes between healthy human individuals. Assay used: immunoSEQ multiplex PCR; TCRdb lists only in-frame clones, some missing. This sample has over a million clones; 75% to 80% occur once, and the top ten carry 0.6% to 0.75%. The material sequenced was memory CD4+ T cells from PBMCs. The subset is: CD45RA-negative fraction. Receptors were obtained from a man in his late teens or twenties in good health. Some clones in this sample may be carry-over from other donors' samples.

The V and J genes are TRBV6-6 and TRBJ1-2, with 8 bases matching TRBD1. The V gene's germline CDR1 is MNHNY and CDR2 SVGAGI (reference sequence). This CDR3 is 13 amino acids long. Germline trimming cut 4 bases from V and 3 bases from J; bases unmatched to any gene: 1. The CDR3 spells CASSSDRDYGYTF. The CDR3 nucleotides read TGTGCCAGCAGTTCGGACAGGGACTATGGCTACACCTTC.

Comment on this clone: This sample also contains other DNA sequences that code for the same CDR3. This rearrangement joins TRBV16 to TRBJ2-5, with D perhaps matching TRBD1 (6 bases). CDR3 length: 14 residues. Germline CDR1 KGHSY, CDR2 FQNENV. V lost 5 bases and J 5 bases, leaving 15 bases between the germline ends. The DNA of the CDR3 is TGTGCCAGCAGCTACACAGGGCCCCAGGAGACCCAGTACTTC. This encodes CASSYTGPQETQYF.

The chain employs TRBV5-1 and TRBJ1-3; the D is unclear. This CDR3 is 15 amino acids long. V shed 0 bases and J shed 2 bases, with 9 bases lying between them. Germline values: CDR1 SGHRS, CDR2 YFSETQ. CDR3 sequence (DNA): TGCGCCAGCAGCTTGGGCCCTGGGACTGGAAACACCATATATTTT. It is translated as CASSLGPGTGNTIYF. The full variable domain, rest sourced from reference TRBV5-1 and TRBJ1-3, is KAGVTQTPRYLIKTRGQQVTLSCSPISGHRSVSWYQQTPGQGLQFLFEYFSETQRNKGNFPGRFSGRQFSNSRSEMNVSTLELGDSALYLCASSLGPGTGNTIYFGEGSWLTVV.

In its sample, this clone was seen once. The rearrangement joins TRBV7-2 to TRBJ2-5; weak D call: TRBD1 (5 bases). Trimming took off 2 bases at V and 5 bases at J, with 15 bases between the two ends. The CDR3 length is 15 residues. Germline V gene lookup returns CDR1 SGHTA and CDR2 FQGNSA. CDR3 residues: CASSLPPGALETQYF. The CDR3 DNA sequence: TGTGCCAGCAGCTTACCGCCTGGGGCTTTGGAGACCCAGTACTTC.

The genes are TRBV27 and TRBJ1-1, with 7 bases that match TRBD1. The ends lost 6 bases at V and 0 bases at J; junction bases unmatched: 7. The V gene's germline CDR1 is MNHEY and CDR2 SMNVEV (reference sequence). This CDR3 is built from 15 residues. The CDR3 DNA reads TGTGCCAGCAGGGGGACAGTTGGAATGAACACTGAAGCTTTCTTT. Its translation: CASRGTVGMNTEAFF.

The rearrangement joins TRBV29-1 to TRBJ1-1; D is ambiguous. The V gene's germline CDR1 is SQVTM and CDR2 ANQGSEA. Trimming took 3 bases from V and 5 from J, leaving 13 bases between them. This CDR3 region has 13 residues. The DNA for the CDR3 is TGCAGCGTTGATAACGGATTAGGTACTGAAGCTTTCTTT. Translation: CSVDNGLGTEAFF. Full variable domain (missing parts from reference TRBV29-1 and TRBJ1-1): SAVISQKPSRDICQRGTSLTIQCQVDSQVTMMFWYRQQPGQSLTLIATANQGSEATYESGFVIDKFPISRPNLTFSTLTVSNMSPEDSSIYLCSVDNGLGTEAFFGQGTRLTVV.

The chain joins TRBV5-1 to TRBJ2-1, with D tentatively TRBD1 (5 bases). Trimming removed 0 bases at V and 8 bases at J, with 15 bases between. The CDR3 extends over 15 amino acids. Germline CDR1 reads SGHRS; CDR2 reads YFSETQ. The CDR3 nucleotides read TGCGCCAGCAGCTTGGTTGCAGGGCGTCAGGATGAGCAGTTCTTC. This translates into CASSLVAGRQDEQFF.

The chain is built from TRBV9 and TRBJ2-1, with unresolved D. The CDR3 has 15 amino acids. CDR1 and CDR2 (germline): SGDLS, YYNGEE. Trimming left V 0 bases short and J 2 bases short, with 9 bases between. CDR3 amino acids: CASSVDPGTYNEQFF. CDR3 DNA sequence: TGTGCCAGCAGCGTAGATCCGGGTACCTACAATGAGCAGTTCTTC. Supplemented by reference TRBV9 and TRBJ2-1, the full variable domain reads DSGVTQTPKHLITATGQRVTLRCSPRSGDLSVYWYQQSLDQGLQFLIQYYNGEERAKGNILERFSAQQFPDLHSELNLSSLELGDSALYFCASSVDPGTYNEQFFGPGTRLTVL.